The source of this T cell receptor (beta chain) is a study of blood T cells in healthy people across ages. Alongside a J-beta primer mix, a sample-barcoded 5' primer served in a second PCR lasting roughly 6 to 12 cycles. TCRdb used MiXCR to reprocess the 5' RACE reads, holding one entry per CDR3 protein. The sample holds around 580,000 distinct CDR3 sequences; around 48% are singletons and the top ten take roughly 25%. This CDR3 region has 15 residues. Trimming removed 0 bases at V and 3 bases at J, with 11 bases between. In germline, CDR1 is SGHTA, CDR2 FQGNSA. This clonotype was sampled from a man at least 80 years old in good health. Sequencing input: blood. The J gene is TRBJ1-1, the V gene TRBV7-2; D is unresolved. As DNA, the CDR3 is TGTGCCAGCAGCTTAGCCCCGGCGTTAGACACTGAAGCTTTCTTT. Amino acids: CASSLAPALDTEAFF.